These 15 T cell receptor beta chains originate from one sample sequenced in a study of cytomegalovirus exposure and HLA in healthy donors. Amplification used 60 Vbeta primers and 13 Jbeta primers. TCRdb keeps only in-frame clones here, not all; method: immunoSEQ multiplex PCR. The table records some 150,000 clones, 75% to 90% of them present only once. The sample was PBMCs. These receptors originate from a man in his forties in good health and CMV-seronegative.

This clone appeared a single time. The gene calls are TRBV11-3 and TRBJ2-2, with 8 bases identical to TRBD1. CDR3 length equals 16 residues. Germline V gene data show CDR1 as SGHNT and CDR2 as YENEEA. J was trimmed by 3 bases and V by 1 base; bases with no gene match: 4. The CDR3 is CASSLGRTGYTGELFF. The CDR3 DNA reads TGTGCCAGCAGCTTAGGAAGGACAGGGTACACCGGGGAGCTGTTTTTT. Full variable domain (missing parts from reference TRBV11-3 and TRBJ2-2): EAGVVQSPRYKIIEKKQPVAFWCNPISGHNTLYWYLQNLGQGPELLIRYENEEAVDDSQLPKDRFSAERLKGVDSTLKIQPAELGDSAVYLCASSLGRTGYTGELFFGEGSRLTVL.

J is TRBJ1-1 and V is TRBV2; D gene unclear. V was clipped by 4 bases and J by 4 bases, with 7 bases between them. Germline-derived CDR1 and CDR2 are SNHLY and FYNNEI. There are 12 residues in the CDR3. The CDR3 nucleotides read TGTGCCAGCAGTGGGGAGGGCACTGAAGCTTTCTTT. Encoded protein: CASSGEGTEAFF.

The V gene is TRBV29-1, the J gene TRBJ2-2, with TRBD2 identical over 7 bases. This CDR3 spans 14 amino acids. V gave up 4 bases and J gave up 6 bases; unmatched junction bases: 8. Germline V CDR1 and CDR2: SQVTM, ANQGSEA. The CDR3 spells CSVASRERAGELFF. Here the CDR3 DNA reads TGCAGCGTTGCATCGCGGGAGCGGGCCGGGGAGCTGTTTTTT.

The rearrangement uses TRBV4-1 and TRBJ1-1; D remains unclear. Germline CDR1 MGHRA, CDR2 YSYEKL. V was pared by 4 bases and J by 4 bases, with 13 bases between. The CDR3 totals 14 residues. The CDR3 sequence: CASSPSVWSTEAFF. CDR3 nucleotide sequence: TGCGCCAGCAGCCCCAGCGTCTGGTCCACTGAAGCTTTCTTT.

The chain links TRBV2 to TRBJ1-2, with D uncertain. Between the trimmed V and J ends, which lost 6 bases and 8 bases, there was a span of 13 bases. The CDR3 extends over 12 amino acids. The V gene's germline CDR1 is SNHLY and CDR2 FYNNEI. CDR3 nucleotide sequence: TGTGCCAGCAGACTTCGAACCGGGGGCTACACCTTC. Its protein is CASRLRTGGYTF.

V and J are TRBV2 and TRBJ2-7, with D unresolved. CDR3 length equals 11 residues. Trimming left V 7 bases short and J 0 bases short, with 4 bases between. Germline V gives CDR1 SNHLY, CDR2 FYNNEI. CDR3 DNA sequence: TGTGCCAGCACCTCCTCCTACGAGCAGTACTTC. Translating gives CASTSSYEQYF.

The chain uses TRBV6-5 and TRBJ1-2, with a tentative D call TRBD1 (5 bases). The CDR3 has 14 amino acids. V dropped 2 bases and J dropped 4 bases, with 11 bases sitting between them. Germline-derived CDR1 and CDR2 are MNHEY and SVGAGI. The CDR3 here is CASSYGSDTYGYTF. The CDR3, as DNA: TGTGCCAGCAGTTACGGCTCGGACACCTATGGCTACACCTTC.

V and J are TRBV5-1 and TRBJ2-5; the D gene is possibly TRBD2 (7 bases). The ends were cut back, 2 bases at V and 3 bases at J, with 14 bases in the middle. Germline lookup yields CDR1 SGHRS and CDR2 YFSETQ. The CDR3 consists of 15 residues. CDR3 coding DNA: TGCGCCAGCAGCTTTCAAGGGGGGGCCGAAGAGACCCAGTACTTC. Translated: CASSFQGGAEETQYF. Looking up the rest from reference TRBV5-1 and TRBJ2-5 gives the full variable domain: KAGVTQTPRYLIKTRGQQVTLSCSPISGHRSVSWYQQTPGQGLQFLFEYFSETQRNKGNFPGRFSGRQFSNSRSEMNVSTLELGDSALYLCASSFQGGAEETQYFGPGTRLLVL.

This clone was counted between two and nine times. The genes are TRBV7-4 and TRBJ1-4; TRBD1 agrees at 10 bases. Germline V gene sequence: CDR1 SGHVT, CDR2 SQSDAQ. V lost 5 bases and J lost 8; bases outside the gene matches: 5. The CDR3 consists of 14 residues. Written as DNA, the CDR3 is TGTGCCAGCAGCGGGGGACAGGGGCGGGAAAAACTGTTTTTT. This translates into CASSGGQGREKLFF. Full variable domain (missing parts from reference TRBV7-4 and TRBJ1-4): GAGVSQSPRYKVAKRGRDVALRCDSISGHVTLYWYRQTLGQGSEVLTYSQSDAQRDKSGRPSGRFSAERPERSVSTLKIQRTEQGDSAVYLCASSGGQGREKLFFGSGTQLSVL.

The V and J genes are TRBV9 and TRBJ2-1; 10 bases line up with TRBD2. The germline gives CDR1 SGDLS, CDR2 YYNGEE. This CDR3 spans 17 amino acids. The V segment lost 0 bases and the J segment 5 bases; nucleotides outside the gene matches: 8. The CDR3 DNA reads TGTGCCAGCAGCGTAGGGTTAGCGGGGGGCTTTGACAATGAGCAGTTCTTC. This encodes CASSVGLAGGFDNEQFF.

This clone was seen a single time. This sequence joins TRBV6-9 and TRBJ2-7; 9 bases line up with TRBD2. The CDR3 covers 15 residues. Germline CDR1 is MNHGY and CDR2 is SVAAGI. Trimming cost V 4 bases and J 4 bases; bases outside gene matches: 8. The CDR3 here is CASSSQRGAAYEQYF. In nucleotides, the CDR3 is TGTGCCAGCAGTTCCCAGCGGGGGGCCGCTTACGAGCAGTACTTC.

In nucleotides, the CDR3 is TGTGCCAGCAGCTTGGGGGGACAGGACCGCTACGAGCAGTACTTC. Amino acids: CASSLGGQDRYEQYF. V gene TRBV5-4 combines with J gene TRBJ2-7, with 8 nucleotides matching TRBD1. CDR3 length: 15 residues. Germline V gene sequence: CDR1 SGHNT, CDR2 YYREEE (reference sequence). V shed 0 bases, J shed 3 bases, and the junction held 5 bases outside the gene matches.

This CDR3 reads CASSFETGGAHEQYF. The DNA of the CDR3 is TGTGCCAGCAGCTTTGAGACAGGGGGCGCCCACGAGCAGTACTTC. The V gene is TRBV5-6, the J gene TRBJ2-7, with 10 nucleotides matching TRBD1. Germline loops: CDR1 SGHDT, CDR2 YYEEEE. CDR3 length: 15 residues. Losses at the gene ends were 2 bases for V and 5 bases for J; bases not matched to a gene: 7.

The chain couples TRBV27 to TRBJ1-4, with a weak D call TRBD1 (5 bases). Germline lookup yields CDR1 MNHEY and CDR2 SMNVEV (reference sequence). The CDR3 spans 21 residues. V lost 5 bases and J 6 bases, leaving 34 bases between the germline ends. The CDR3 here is CASSDRLREMDTLLGHEKLFF. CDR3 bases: TGTGCCAGCAGTGACAGATTGCGGGAGATGGACACACTTTTAGGACATGAAAAACTGTTTTTT.

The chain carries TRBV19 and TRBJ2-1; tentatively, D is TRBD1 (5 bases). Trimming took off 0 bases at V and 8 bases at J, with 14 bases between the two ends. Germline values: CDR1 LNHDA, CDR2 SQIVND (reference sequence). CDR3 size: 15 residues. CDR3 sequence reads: CASSIDSRAGDEQFF. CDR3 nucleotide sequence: TGTGCCAGTAGTATAGATTCCAGGGCTGGGGATGAGCAGTTCTTC.